The clone carrying this T cell receptor (beta chain) appeared a single time. This entry belongs to a study of blood T cell repertoires in COVID-19. This table comes from immunoSEQ multiplex PCR, and its TCRdb copy is limited to in-frame clones, with some not included. The data hold roughly 400,000 clones, with about 89% observed a single time. Which cohort a participant joined came from the clinical history participants gave. V was cut by 2 bases and J by 7 bases, with 12 bases left in between. The germline V gene has CDR1 KGHSH and CDR2 LQKENI. This CDR3 region has 15 residues. This chain joins TRBV18 and TRBJ1-6; unclear D gene. Material: PBMCs or T cells enriched from blood (not recorded which). The receptor was isolated from a woman aged 40 to 50 who had been exposed to COVID-19. CDR3 protein: CASSPKRPTNSPLHF. The CDR3, as DNA: TGTGCCAGCTCACCAAAGCGACCGACCAATTCACCCCTCCACTTT.